These T cell receptor beta chains were read from a single sample in a study of cytomegalovirus exposure and HLA in healthy donors. Sequencing was performed with immunoSEQ multiplex PCR; in TCRdb, only in-frame clones are kept and a portion is missing. The sample shows tens of thousands of clones, more than 90% of them seen only once. Sequencing was carried out using PBMCs. Receptors originate from a man aged 18 to 30 in good health and CMV-seronegative. The CDR3 runs from the conserved cysteine through the conserved F or W. Fields, in order: clone size, J gene, V gene, D gene, CDR3 protein, CDR3 DNA. D genes are given only for firm matches. Where a row states a size, it is once, few, many or the class of an expanded clone; other rows omit it.

>-|TRBJ2-2|TRBV1|-
CTSSQTSHREVENTGELFF
TGCACCAGCAGCCAGACCTCCCACAGGGAAGTGGAGAACACCGGGGAGCTGTTTTTT
>-|TRBJ2-7|TRBV15|TRBD1
CATSRGGTGGYEQYF
TGTGCCACCAGCAGAGGGGGGACAGGGGGCTACGAGCAGTACTTC
>-|TRBJ1-4|TRBV6-5|-
CATRTDNNEKLFF
TGTGCCACCCGGACAGACAATAATGAAAAACTGTTTTTT
>-|TRBJ2-2|TRBV11-2|TRBD2
CASSLLAGMNTGELFF
TGTGCCAGCAGCCTACTAGCGGGAATGAACACCGGGGAGCTGTTTTTT
>once|TRBJ2-1|TRBV30|TRBD2
CAWSSQRDYNEQFF
TGTGCCTGGAGTTCCCAGCGGGACTACAATGAGCAGTTCTTC
>-|TRBJ1-1|TRBV10-3|-
CAISELGPQVNTEAFF
TGTGCCATCAGTGAGCTCGGCCCACAGGTGAACACTGAAGCTTTCTTT
>-|TRBJ2-5|TRBV6-1|TRBD1
CASPPATGLEETQYF
TGTGCCAGCCCCCCTGCGACAGGGTTGGAAGAGACCCAGTACTTC
>-|TRBJ2-7|TRBV9|TRBD1
CASSVFEDRGDEQYF
TGTGCCAGCAGCGTGTTCGAGGACAGGGGTGACGAGCAGTACTTC
>-|TRBJ2-2|TRBV27|TRBD1
CASMGQGYTGELFF
TGTGCCAGCATGGGACAGGGTTACACCGGGGAGCTGTTTTTT
>once|TRBJ2-3|TRBV4-3|-
CASSQGGLWVDTQYF
TGCGCCAGCAGCCAAGGAGGACTATGGGTAGATACGCAGTATTTT
>-|TRBJ2-2|TRBV5-1|TRBD1
CASSFRDREAGELFF
TGCGCCAGCAGCTTCCGGGACAGGGAAGCCGGGGAGCTGTTTTTT
>-|TRBJ2-5|TRBV5-1|-
CASSLDGLAQETQYF
TGCGCCAGCAGCTTGGACGGGCTAGCCCAAGAGACCCAGTACTTC
>once|TRBJ2-6|TRBV11-2|TRBD1
CASSVGQGLSGANVLTF
TGTGCCAGCAGCGTTGGACAGGGACTCTCTGGGGCCAACGTCCTGACTTTC
>-|TRBJ2-2|TRBV5-6|TRBD2
CASSQGLAGATGELFF
TGTGCCAGCAGCCAGGGACTAGCGGGAGCCACCGGGGAGCTGTTTTTT
>-|TRBJ2-5|TRBV28|-
CASSILRRETQYF
TGTGCCAGCAGCATTCTGCGGAGGGAGACCCAGTACTTC
>-|TRBJ2-1|TRBV28|TRBD2
CASSSGLAGGPGVNEQFF
TGTGCCAGCAGCTCCGGACTAGCGGGAGGGCCGGGCGTCAATGAGCAGTTCTTC
>-|TRBJ2-1|TRBV18|-
CASSPRAGEGVNEQFF
TGTGCCAGCTCGCCCAGAGCCGGCGAGGGGGTCAATGAGCAGTTCTTC
>once|TRBJ2-1|TRBV6-4|-
CASSDSNEQFF
TGTGCCAGCAGTGATAGTAATGAGCAGTTCTTC
>once|TRBJ2-7|TRBV6-5|-
CASSLGAGTYEQYF
TGTGCCAGCAGTTTGGGGGCGGGTACCTACGAGCAGTACTTC
>-|TRBJ2-3|TRBV9|TRBD2
CASSVGASGPTDTQYF
TGTGCCAGCAGCGTAGGGGCTAGCGGACCCACAGATACGCAGTATTTT
>-|TRBJ2-1|TRBV13|TRBD2
CASSKGLAGAYNEQFF
TGTGCCAGCAGCAAGGGACTAGCGGGCGCCTACAATGAGCAGTTCTTC
>-|TRBJ2-2|TRBV11-2|TRBD2
CASTLAGGYGELFF
TGTGCCAGCACCCTAGCGGGGGGATACGGGGAGCTGTTTTTT
>once|TRBJ2-1|TRBV4-3|-
CASSQDSTPYNEQFF
TGCGCCAGCAGCCAAGATAGCACTCCCTACAATGAGCAGTTCTTC
>few|TRBJ2-2|TRBV11-2|TRBD2
CASSLGPAGTTGELFF
TGTGCCAGCAGCTTGGGTCCAGCGGGAACCACCGGGGAGCTGTTTTTT
>-|TRBJ2-3|TRBV10-2|TRBD2
CASSEYPLAASTDTQYF
TGCGCCAGCAGTGAGTACCCACTAGCGGCTAGCACAGATACGCAGTATTTT
>-|TRBJ2-1|TRBV5-6|-
CASSYPGGWDSKNEQFF
TGTGCCAGCAGCTATCCCGGTGGCTGGGACTCCAAAAATGAGCAGTTCTTC
>-|TRBJ2-5|TRBV27|-
CASSSTRRLETQYF
TGTGCCAGCAGTTCGACTAGAAGGCTGGAGACCCAGTACTTC
>-|TRBJ2-7|TRBV2|TRBD1
CASSLDRRLSYEQYF
TGTGCCAGCAGTCTGGACAGGAGACTCTCCTACGAGCAGTACTTC
>-|TRBJ2-1|TRBV7-9|TRBD1
CASSRQGGLIF
TGTGCCAGCAGCCGACAGGGGGGTCTAATCTTC
>once|TRBJ2-1|TRBV15|TRBD2
CATSRAVTSGPYNEQFF
TGTGCCACCAGCAGAGCTGTAACTAGCGGCCCTTACAATGAGCAGTTCTTC
>-|TRBJ2-3|TRBV28|TRBD2
CASSLKREVANTQYF
TGTGCCAGCAGTTTAAAGCGGGAGGTCGCAAATACGCAGTATTTT
>-|TRBJ2-1|TRBV27|-
CASSLPGTHLANEQFF
TGTGCCAGCAGTTTACCCGGGACTCACCTAGCCAATGAGCAGTTCTTC
>-|TRBJ2-3|TRBV5-1|TRBD2
CASRAGTSGVTDTQYF
TGCGCCAGCAGGGCCGGGACTAGCGGAGTCACAGATACGCAGTATTTT
>-|TRBJ2-1|TRBV5-8|TRBD2
CASSLWSGGVWNEQFF
TGTGCCAGCAGCTTGTGGAGCGGGGGTGTGTGGAATGAGCAGTTCTTC
>-|TRBJ2-7|TRBV5-4|-
CASSLAIGLKGEGYEQYF
TGTGCCAGCAGCTTGGCAATAGGGCTAAAGGGGGAAGGGTACGAGCAGTACTTC
>-|TRBJ2-2|TRBV27|-
CASSFGGRELFF
TGTGCCAGCAGTTTCGGGGGACGGGAGCTGTTTTTT
>-|TRBJ1-4|TRBV28|-
CASSLFSSTNEKLFF
TGTGCCAGCAGTTTATTTTCATCAACTAATGAAAAACTGTTTTTT
>-|TRBJ2-2|TRBV13|TRBD2
CASGRGGLADRGELFF
TGTGCCAGCGGAAGAGGGGGACTAGCGGACCGCGGGGAGCTGTTTTTT
>-|TRBJ2-7|TRBV7-9|-
CASSASGSTYEQYF
TGTGCCAGCAGCGCCAGCGGTTCTACCTACGAGCAGTACTTC
>-|TRBJ1-1|TRBV19|TRBD1
CASSERQGLVTEAFF
TGTGCCAGTAGTGAAAGACAGGGGTTGGTCACTGAAGCTTTCTTT
>-|TRBJ2-7|TRBV5-1|-
CASSPPRRGGEQYF
TGCGCCAGCAGCCCACCGAGGAGGGGAGGCGAGCAGTACTTC
>-|TRBJ2-2|TRBV15|TRBD1
CATSRAVTGLTGEVTGELFF
TGTGCCACCAGCAGAGCCGTGACCGGCTTGACAGGGGAGGTCACCGGGGAGCTGTTTTTT
>-|TRBJ2-7|TRBV6-5|TRBD1
CASSTQGRHGEQYF
TGTGCCAGCAGTACACAGGGGCGCCATGGGGAGCAGTACTTC